In this sample, the clone carrying this TCR beta chain turned up once. No antigen is known for it. Germline V gives CDR1 PRHDT, CDR2 FYEKMQ (reference sequence). With 6 bases removed from V and 2 bases from J, the gap between germline ends came to 10 bases. CDR3 length equals 14 residues. The source of the sample is a study of shared clonotypes between healthy human individuals. Study conclusions and caveats: How much donors shared clonotypes was expected to be affected by sequencing depth.

This table comes from immunoSEQ multiplex PCR, and its TCRdb copy is limited to in-frame clones, with some not included. There are around 690,000 clones in the sample; 90% occur only once, and 34% lies in the top ten. The clonotype was recovered from a man younger than 30 in good health. Some clones in this sample may be carry-over from other donors' samples. The specimen sequenced was memory CD8+ T cells from PBMCs. Subset described: CD45RO+ cells pooled with CCR7-negative TemRA cells. The chain recombines TRBV13 with TRBJ2-2, with a tentative D call TRBD2 (5 bases). The CDR3 region is CASRLALNTGELFF. The CDR3 DNA is TGTGCCAGCAGGCTAGCCCTAAACACCGGGGAGCTGTTTTTT.